The present entry profiles one T cell receptor beta chain with its context. This clone was picked up a small number of times. The clone's antigen remains unknown. One base away there is no much larger clone; base qualities are not given. This specimen comes from a study of sequential checkpoint blockade in melanoma (dated by TCRdb to between 2017 and 2020). As for the study more broadly: Patients were assigned by 1:1 randomization to either first-line nivolumab followed by ipilimumab (arm A) or ipilimumab followed by nivolumab (arm B). DNA from approximately 91 melanoma tumor samples collected before treatment underwent TCRbeta immunosequencing. About 83% of the matched pre- and post-treatment tumor biopsy pairs came from the same lesion. Twenty-two patients had matched tumor biopsies taken before treatment and at week 13, after single-agent nivolumab (arm A) or ipilimumab (arm B). Maintenance nivolumab was given following each of the two trial sequences.

Interpreted using the paper, the treatment or condition label stands for: randomized to nivolumab then ipilimumab (arm A) or the reverse (arm B). No trial patient had received prior DNA-damaging chemotherapy. The samples were obtained from melanoma patients enrolled in CheckMate 064, an open-label, randomized phase II trial testing sequential checkpoint blockade. Genomic DNA from formalin-fixed paraffin-embedded (FFPE) tissue samples was used for tumor TCR sequencing. The study at large found these results: In the nivolumab-first arm (arm A), an association was found between pretreatment tumor TIL clonality and response (P = .04). Within-arm analyses of tumor T-cell fraction were constrained by small sample sizes and reduced statistical power. Patients whose tumor T-cell fraction and clonality increased by week 13 were about 30 times more likely to achieve clinical benefit. Tumor T-cell fraction and clonality were found to correlate with PD-L1 staining and CD8+ T-cell counts but not with mutational load. The response-prediction model combining TCR metrics and mutation burden needs validation in larger, independent patient cohorts.

TCRbeta CDR3 regions were immunosequenced from genomic DNA with the immunoSEQ Assay. Prior to high-throughput sequencing, genomic DNA was amplified by bias-controlled multiplex PCR. The study's processing was this. To quantify the absolute abundance of each unique TCRbeta CDR3 region, the sequences were collapsed and filtered. Clonality, defined as 1 minus Pielou's evenness, was calculated using only productive rearrangements. Tumor T-cell fraction was computed by normalizing TCRbeta template counts to usable DNA, estimated from several housekeeping genes. A previously published method was used to identify clones whose frequencies were significantly greater in on-treatment samples than in baseline samples. Held by TCRdb, this immuneACCESS table contains in-frame sequences only and omits some clones. Under half of the omission traces to an unresolved V gene where checked; the cause of the rest is unknown. The V and J calls and the clone size are those of that table, but D and trimming were determined from the DNA. The sample includes 2,000 to 3,000 clones, with 13% to 15% observed a single time. About 13% of the sample belongs to the ten largest clones.

This clonotype originated in a human donor with melanoma. Here the sequenced sample was tumor tissue (inferred from file names), taken from a patient given nivolumab and ipilimumab in sequence.

At the DNA level, the sequence is TGCGCCAGCAGCCAAGACGGGACGAGAAACACAGATACGCAGTATTTT. Translated, it reads CASSQDGTRNTDTQYF. Recombination connected TRBV4-1 to TRBJ2-3; the D gene is perhaps TRBD1 or TRBD2, as each covers 5 bases. The cysteine opens and the phenylalanine closes a CDR3 of 16 amino acids. The entry retains the CDR3 DNA only, 48 bases that are in frame from base 1. In the germline V gene, CDR1 corresponds to MGHRA and CDR2 to YSYEKL. Relative to germline, V is 0 bases shorter and J is 2 bases shorter, with 12 bases between their ends.